The 28 T cell receptor beta chains listed next were all sequenced from one sample in a study of T cells after yellow fever vaccination. TCRdb recomputed calls from the 5' RACE reads with MiXCR, one row per CDR3 protein. The sample includes a few hundred thousand distinct CDR3 sequences, less than 9.5% seen only once; the top ten take around 17%. The sequencing used PBMCs, collected approximately 40 days after the first yellow fever vaccination. Receptors originate from a man aged 18 to 35 who received the YFV17D yellow fever vaccine.

This clonotype showed up many times. The gene calls are TRBV25-1 and TRBJ2-5; either TRBD1 or TRBD2 may supply D (5 bases each). Germline V gives CDR1 MGHDK, CDR2 SYGVNS. The length of the CDR3 is 14 residues. V lost 4 bases and J 5 bases, leaving 14 bases between the germline ends. The CDR3 sequence: CASSGRDQGETQYF. The CDR3 region has the DNA TGTGCCAGCAGTGGTCGGGACCAAGGGGAGACCCAGTACTTC.

This clonotype was counted only a few times. V usage is TRBV7-2 and J usage is TRBJ1-4; D uncertain. With 5 bases removed from V and 7 bases from J, the gap between germline ends came to 20 bases. The length of the CDR3 is 16 residues. Germline CDR1 is SGHTA and CDR2 is FQGNSA. CDR3 in amino acids: CASSLFGRSGGEKLFF. The CDR3 nucleotides are TGTGCCAGCAGCCTATTTGGAAGGTCCGGAGGTGAAAAACTGTTTTTT. The variable domain in full, with the rest retrieved from reference TRBV7-2 and TRBJ1-4, is GAGVSQSPSNKVTEKGKDVELRCDPISGHTALYWYRQSLGQGLEFLIYFQGNSAPDKSGLPSDRFSAERTGGSVSTLTIQRTQQEDSAVYLCASSLFGRSGGEKLFFGSGTQLSVL.

The chain is built from TRBV4-3 and TRBJ2-3; D might be TRBD2 (6 bases). The V gene lost 4 bases and the J gene lost 0 bases, with 20 bases spanning the gap. This CDR3 spans 18 amino acids. The germline CDR1 and CDR2 sequences are LGHNA and YSLEER. This CDR3 reads CASSPTVYGGGSTDTQYF. The CDR3 bases are TGCGCCAGCAGCCCCACGGTGTACGGGGGTGGAAGCACAGATACGCAGTATTTT.

V is TRBV27 and J is TRBJ2-1; the D is unclear. Germline CDR1 MNHEY, CDR2 SMNVEV (reference sequence). This CDR3 comprises 19 residues. V gave up 0 bases and J gave up 2 bases, with 20 bases separating them. Here the CDR3 reads CASSLSMEKQPEAYNEQFF. CDR3 DNA: TGTGCCAGCAGTTTATCGATGGAGAAACAGCCCGAAGCCTACAATGAGCAGTTCTTC.

This clonotype was counted at least ten times. The chain joins TRBV2 to TRBJ1-6; 10 positions agree with TRBD1. This CDR3 contains 13 residues. The V and J ends lost 11 bases and 9 bases, in that order; junction bases with no gene match: 7. Germline V gene data show CDR1 as SNHLY and CDR2 as FYNNEI. The CDR3 reads CAGRTGGLSPLHF. The DNA of the CDR3 is TGTGCCGGACGGACAGGGGGTCTTTCACCCCTCCACTTT. The entire variable domain, with the rest obtained from reference TRBV2 and TRBJ1-6, is as follows: EPEVTQTPSHQVTQMGQEVILRCVPISNHLYFYWYRQILGQKVEFLVSFYNNEISEKSEIFDDQFSVERPDGSNFTLKIRSTKLEDSAMYFCAGRTGGLSPLHFGNGTRLTVT.

This chain uses TRBV7-2 with TRBJ2-5; the D is unclear. This CDR3 has 12 residues. Germline-derived CDR1 and CDR2 are SGHTA and FQGNSA. Trimming left V 4 bases short and J 7 bases short, with 10 bases between. CDR3 nucleotide sequence: TGTGCCAGCAGCTCGGAAGGGTCGACCCAGTACTTC. It is translated as CASSSEGSTQYF. Looking up the rest from reference TRBV7-2 and TRBJ2-5 gives the full variable domain: GAGVSQSPSNKVTEKGKDVELRCDPISGHTALYWYRQSLGQGLEFLIYFQGNSAPDKSGLPSDRFSAERTGGSVSTLTIQRTQQEDSAVYLCASSSEGSTQYFGPGTRLLVL.

This clonotype has at least ten counts. The V and J genes are TRBV20-1 and TRBJ2-1, with a tentative D call TRBD2 (6 bases). The CDR3 is 16 residues long. The germline gives CDR1 DFQATT, CDR2 SNEGSKA (reference sequence). V was clipped by 5 bases and J by 0 bases, with 17 bases between them. CDR3 protein: CSALDSGLPSYNEQFF. CDR3 bases: TGCAGTGCTTTAGATTCGGGACTCCCCTCCTACAATGAGCAGTTCTTC.

This clonotype occurred many times. The genes are TRBV20-1 and TRBJ2-3; no clear D gene. This CDR3 region has 16 residues. Germline lookup yields CDR1 DFQATT and CDR2 SNEGSKA (reference sequence). V was clipped by 3 bases and J by 5 bases, with 21 bases between them. This chain's CDR3 is CSARWQWTTPGDTQYF. CDR3 bases: TGCAGTGCTAGGTGGCAATGGACCACGCCGGGAGATACGCAGTATTTT.

The V and J genes are TRBV13 and TRBJ2-3; tentative D call: TRBD1 (5 bases). This CDR3 comprises 17 residues. Trimming took off 2 bases at V and 2 bases at J, with 17 bases between the two ends. Germline assignment: CDR1 PRHDT and CDR2 FYEKMQ (reference sequence). This chain's CDR3 is CASSLFGAGYPTDTQYF. In DNA form, the CDR3 reads TGTGCCAGCAGCTTATTCGGTGCAGGGTATCCCACAGATACGCAGTATTTT.

This clonotype was counted a few times. This chain connects TRBV10-3 to TRBJ1-1, with TRBD1 matching 9 bases. The CDR3 consists of 13 residues. Germline-derived CDR1 and CDR2 are ENHRY and SYGVKD. The CDR3 is CGTGDSRDTEAFF. DNA of the CDR3: TGTGGGACAGGGGATTCTAGGGACACTGAAGCTTTCTTT.

The chain employs TRBV2 and TRBJ2-5; D is possibly TRBD1 or TRBD2 (6 bases each). The germline V gene has CDR1 SNHLY and CDR2 FYNNEI. With 9 bases removed from V and 5 bases from J, the gap between germline ends came to 10 bases. The CDR3 has 11 residues. In nucleotides, the CDR3 is TGTGCCAGGGGGGGCCCGGAGACCCAGTACTTC. Its protein is CARGGPETQYF. The complete variable domain, with remaining parts taken from reference TRBV2 and TRBJ2-5, reads EPEVTQTPSHQVTQMGQEVILRCVPISNHLYFYWYRQILGQKVEFLVSFYNNEISEKSEIFDDQFSVERPDGSNFTLKIRSTKLEDSAMYFCARGGPETQYFGPGTRLLVL.

J is TRBJ2-6 and V is TRBV28; TRBD2 might be the D (5 bases). CDR1 and CDR2 from the germline V gene are MDHEN and SYDVKM. The CDR3 length is 15 residues. V was cut by 10 bases and J by 0 bases, with 13 bases left in between. In nucleotides, the CDR3 is TGTGCCACCTCTGGACGGGACTCTGGGGCCAACGTCCTGACTTTC. Its protein is CATSGRDSGANVLTF.

This clonotype occurred a few times. The chain combines TRBV5-1 with TRBJ1-1; D not certain. The CDR3 length is 16 residues. Germline lookup yields CDR1 SGHRS and CDR2 YFSETQ. Trimming took off 4 bases at V and 4 bases at J, with 20 bases between the two ends. The CDR3 DNA is TGCGCCAGCAGCCCGGACCGGGGTGTAGTAGTCACTGAAGCTTTCTTT. It translates to CASSPDRGVVVTEAFF.

This clonotype was counted a few times. This sequence joins TRBV6-4 and TRBJ1-1; 8 bases agree with TRBD1. CDR1 MRHNA and CDR2 SNTAGT come from the germline V gene. This CDR3 comprises 16 residues. V was clipped by 1 base and J by 1 base; unmatched bases: 5. The CDR3 coding sequence is TGTGCCAGCAGTGACTGGAGACAGGGGACGAACACTGAAGCTTTCTTT. Translated: CASSDWRQGTNTEAFF.

The sample holds a few counts of this clonotype. The chain joins TRBV10-3 to TRBJ2-1; possibly TRBD2 for D (7 bases). The CDR3 runs to 14 residues. Trimming removed 6 bases at V and 7 bases at J, with 16 bases between. Germline loops: CDR1 ENHRY, CDR2 SYGVKD. The CDR3 is CAIRGGAGVNEQFF. As DNA, the CDR3 is TGTGCCATCAGGGGGGGGGCTGGGGTGAATGAGCAGTTCTTC.

The chain recombines TRBV5-6 with TRBJ1-5; 12 bases match TRBD1. Germline V gene sequence: CDR1 SGHDT, CDR2 YYEEEE. After removal of 4 bases from V and 2 bases from J, the junction contained 7 bases not matched to a gene. There are 17 residues in the CDR3. The CDR3 DNA sequence: TGTGCCAGCAGCCTGGGACAGGGGGCTTTTCGCAATCAGCCCCAGCATTTT. Translating it yields CASSLGQGAFRNQPQHF. Complete variable domain (other parts from reference TRBV5-6 and TRBJ1-5): DAGVTQSPTHLIKTRGQQVTLRCSPKSGHDTVSWYQQALGQGPQFIFQYYEEEERQRGNFPDRFSGHQFPNYSSELNVNALLLGDSALYLCASSLGQGAFRNQPQHFGDGTRLSIL.

The rearrangement uses TRBV6-1 and TRBJ2-5, with 7 bases aligning to TRBD2. The germline CDR1 and CDR2 sequences are MNHNS and SASEGT. The CDR3 has 14 amino acids. Unmatched junction bases numbered 9, after V lost 9 bases and J lost 2 bases. The CDR3 DNA is TGTGCCAGTAGGACTAGTTCATATCAAGAGACCCAGTACTTC. This gives the protein CASRTSSYQETQYF.

The chain recombines TRBV6-5 with TRBJ2-1, with TRBD1 identical over 10 bases. The CDR3 has 15 residues. V shed 0 bases, J shed 7 bases, and the junction held 3 bases outside the gene matches. Germline V gene lookup returns CDR1 MNHEY and CDR2 SVGAGI. CDR3 DNA sequence: TGTGCCAGCAGTTACTCGAGACAGGGGGCAAATGAGCAGTTCTTC. Translated, it gives CASSYSRQGANEQFF.

The CDR3 coding sequence is TGTGCCAGCAGCTTAGTTCAGAGTTCCTACGAGCAGTACGTC. Protein: CASSLVQSSYEQYV. This chain joins TRBV11-2 and TRBJ2-7; D remains ambiguous. The germline CDR1 and CDR2 sequences are SGHAT and FQNNGV. The CDR3 has 14 amino acids. The ends were cut back, 1 base at V and 1 base at J, with 8 bases in the middle.

This clonotype was counted only a few times. The chain has TRBV5-1 and TRBJ2-7, with D tentatively TRBD1 or TRBD2 (6 bases each). CDR3 length: 15 residues. Trimming took off 0 bases at V and 0 bases at J, with 10 bases between the two ends. Germline V gives CDR1 SGHRS, CDR2 YFSETQ. CDR3 in amino acids: CASSLAGASSYEQYV. CDR3 in DNA: TGCGCCAGCAGCTTGGCGGGGGCCAGCTCCTACGAGCAGTACGTC.

As to this clonotype: One junction end disagrees with the germline gene, perhaps due to a read error. For the CDR3, the DNA is TGTGCCAGCAACTTAGCTAGCGGGGGGCCCTCTAGCACAGATACGCAGTATTTT. Translation gives CASNLASGGPSSTDTQYF. The rearrangement joins TRBV11-1 to TRBJ2-3; the match to TRBD2 covers 11 bases. CDR3 length: 18 amino acids. CDR1 is SGHAT, CDR2 FQDESV, per germline (reference sequence).

The chain links TRBV5-5 to TRBJ1-6; D ambiguous. With 3 bases removed from V and 7 bases from J, the gap between germline ends came to 11 bases. In germline, CDR1 is SGHKS, CDR2 YYEKEE (reference sequence). This CDR3 spans 14 amino acids. CDR3 sequence reads: CASSSTGLNSPLHF. CDR3 nucleotide sequence: TGTGCCAGCAGCTCCACGGGGTTAAATTCACCCCTCCACTTT.

The chain carries TRBV25-1 and TRBJ1-5, with D unclear. V was trimmed by 1 base and J by 6 bases, leaving 10 bases between them. CDR1 MGHDK and CDR2 SYGVNS come from the germline V gene. CDR3 length equals 14 residues. DNA for the CDR3: TGTGCCAGCAGTGAATGGGAGGTGAGTCAGCCCCAGCATTTT. Translating gives CASSEWEVSQPQHF.

This clonotype has more than one count but fewer than ten. The CDR3: CASSLSLTDTQYF. The CDR3 nucleotides are TGTGCCAGCAGCTTAAGCCTGACAGATACGCAGTATTTT. The chain recombines TRBV7-2 with TRBJ2-3; D unresolved. Deletions cut 2 bases from V and 3 bases from J, with 6 bases between. Germline CDR1 reads SGHTA; CDR2 reads FQGNSA. The CDR3 sequence is 13 residues long.

This clonotype turned up a few times. The chain is built from TRBV5-1 and TRBJ1-2, with 7 bases fitting TRBD1. Losses at the gene ends were 3 bases for V and 5 bases for J; bases not matched to a gene: 10. The CDR3 totals 15 residues. Germline lookup yields CDR1 SGHRS and CDR2 YFSETQ. DNA of the CDR3: TGCGCCAGCAGCTCGCGGACAGGAAGAAATTATGGCTACACCTTC. Its translation is CASSSRTGRNYGYTF.

The genes are TRBV19 and TRBJ1-1; no clear D. Per the germline V gene, CDR1 is LNHDA and CDR2 is SQIVND (reference sequence). This CDR3 spans 14 amino acids. V was pared by 3 bases and J by 7 bases, with 15 bases between. The CDR3 coding sequence is TGTGCCAGTAGTATCCTCAGGACGGACGGTGAAGCTTTCTTT. Encoded protein: CASSILRTDGEAFF.

This clonotype was recorded many times. CDR3 protein: CASSFDRLTKNIQYF. CDR3 in DNA: TGTGCCAGCAGTTTTGACAGGCTGACCAAAAACATTCAGTACTTC. The rearrangement uses TRBV12-3 or TRBV12-4 and TRBJ2-4; possibly TRBD1 for D (6 bases). The CDR3 extends over 15 amino acids. The ends were cut back, 3 bases at V and 2 bases at J, with 11 bases in the middle.

V and J are TRBV7-8 and TRBJ1-2; no reliable D call. There are 17 residues in the CDR3. The ends were cut back, 5 bases at V and 8 bases at J, with 27 bases in the middle. Germline V CDR1 and CDR2: SGHVS, FQNEAQ. The CDR3 is CASSPVAGSQPHGGYTF. CDR3 sequence (DNA): TGTGCCAGCAGCCCAGTCGCGGGGAGCCAGCCCCACGGCGGCTACACCTTC.